This paragraph covers one T cell receptor beta chain sequence. This entry is derived from a study of technical replicates of blood from several donors. CDR1 and CDR2 (germline): SGDLS, YYNGEE. This CDR3 region has 16 residues. With V trimmed by 1 base and J by 5 bases, 10 bases remained unmatched. Using immunoSEQ multiplex PCR, the repertoire was profiled, and TCRdb retains in-frame clones only, with some absent. The profile shows some 80,000 clones, approximately 94% of them singletons. The clonotype originates from a human donor in good health. Sequenced sample: T cells isolated from PBMCs. The chain couples TRBV9 to TRBJ2-7; the match to TRBD1 covers 9 bases. Written as DNA, the CDR3 is TGTGCCAGCAGCGTAAGATGGGACAGGGAGGAAGACGAGCAGTACTTC. Its protein is CASSVRWDREEDEQYF.